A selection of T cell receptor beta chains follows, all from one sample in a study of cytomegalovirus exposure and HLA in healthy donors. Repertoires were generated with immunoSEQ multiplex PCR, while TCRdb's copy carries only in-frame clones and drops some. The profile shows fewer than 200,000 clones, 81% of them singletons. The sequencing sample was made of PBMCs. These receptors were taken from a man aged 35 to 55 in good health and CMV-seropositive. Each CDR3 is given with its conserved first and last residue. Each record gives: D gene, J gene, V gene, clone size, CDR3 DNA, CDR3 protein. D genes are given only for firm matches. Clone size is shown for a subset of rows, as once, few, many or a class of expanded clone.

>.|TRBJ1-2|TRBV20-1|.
TGCAGTGCTCGATACTTGGAGGGCTACACCTTC
CSARYLEGYTF
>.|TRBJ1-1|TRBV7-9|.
TGTGCCAGCAGCTTGTTGGGAGTGAACACTGAAGCTTTCTTT
CASSLLGVNTEAFF
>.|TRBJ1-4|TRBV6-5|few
TGTGCCAGCAGTTACGGCCAGGGAACTAATGAAAAACTGTTTTTT
CASSYGQGTNEKLFF
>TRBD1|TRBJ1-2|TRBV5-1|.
TGCGCCAGCAGCTTCGAGGGGGCAGGTAGTGGCTACACCTTC
CASSFEGAGSGYTF
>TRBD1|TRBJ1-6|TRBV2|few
TGTGCCAGCAGTGAGAGGGGGACAGCTAATTCACCCCTCCACTTT
CASSERGTANSPLHF
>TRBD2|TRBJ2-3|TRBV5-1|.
TGCGCCAGCAGCTTGGGGGCAGCGGGGAGCACAGATACGCAGTATTTT
CASSLGAAGSTDTQYF
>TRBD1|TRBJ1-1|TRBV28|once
TGTGCCAGCAGTTCTGTGGGCAGGGGGTTGGGTGTGAACACTGAAGCTTTCTTT
CASSSVGRGLGVNTEAFF
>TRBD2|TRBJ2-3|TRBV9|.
TGTGCCAGCAGCGTAGACGGGGGGGCCACAGATACGCAGTATTTT
CASSVDGGATDTQYF
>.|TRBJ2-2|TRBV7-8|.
TGTGCCAGCAGCTTAGGAGCTGTAACCGGGGAGCTGTTTTTT
CASSLGAVTGELFF
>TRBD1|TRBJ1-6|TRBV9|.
TGTGCCAGCAGCGCGGGACAGGGGGCCAATAATTCACCCCTCCACTTT
CASSAGQGANNSPLHF
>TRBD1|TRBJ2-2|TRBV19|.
TGTGCCAGTAGTATAGCTTATAGGGGTAGGGGGCCCGGGGAGCTGTTTTTT
CASSIAYRGRGPGELFF
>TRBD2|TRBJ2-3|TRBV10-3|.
TGTGCCATCAGTCCCTCTCTTCCTCTAGCGGGGGGCGTGGGGAGCACAGATACGCAGTATTTT
CAISPSLPLAGGVGSTDTQYF
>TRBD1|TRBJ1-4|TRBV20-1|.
TGCAGTGCTTACAGGGGCGGGAAACTGTTTTTT
CSAYRGGKLFF
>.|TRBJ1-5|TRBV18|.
TGTGCCAGCTCACCAGAAACAGGGTTTGAGGCTTATCAGCCCCAGCATTTT
CASSPETGFEAYQPQHF
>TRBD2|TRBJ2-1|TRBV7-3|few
TGTGCCAGCAGCCGTAGCGGGGGGGCTGAGCAGTTCTTC
CASSRSGGAEQFF
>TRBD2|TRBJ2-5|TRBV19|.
TGTGCCAGTAGTGGGGGACTAGCGGGAGATCAAGAGACCCAGTACTTC
CASSGGLAGDQETQYF
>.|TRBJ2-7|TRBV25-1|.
TGTGCCAGCAGCCCCCCCGGGGTCTACGAGCAGTACTTC
CASSPPGVYEQYF
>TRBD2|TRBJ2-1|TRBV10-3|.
TGTGCCATCAGTGAGCCCGGGACTAGCGGAGAGTACAATGAGCAGTTCTTC
CAISEPGTSGEYNEQFF
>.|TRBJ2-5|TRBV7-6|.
TGTGCCAGCAGCCCCCCGGGGAAAGAGACCCAGTACTTC
CASSPPGKETQYF
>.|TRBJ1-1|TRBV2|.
TGTGCCAGCAGTGAACGGAGGGTTGGGACTGAAGCTTTCTTT
CASSERRVGTEAFF
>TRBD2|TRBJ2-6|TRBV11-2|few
TGTGCCAGCAGCGAAGGGAGGGGCTCTGGGGCCAACGTCCTGACTTTC
CASSEGRGSGANVLTF
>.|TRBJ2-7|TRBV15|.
TGTGCCACCAGCAGAACGGGACTGCAGGACCACGAGCAGTACTTC
CATSRTGLQDHEQYF